One and the same sample provided the 7 T cell receptor beta chains below, sequenced in a study of blood T cell repertoires in COVID-19. Measured with immunoSEQ multiplex PCR; TCRdb has only the in-frame clones, and not every one. The sample carries over 150,000 clones, about 86% recorded once. Material: PBMCs or T cells enriched from blood (not recorded which). The receptors originated from a man in his fifties who had recovered from COVID-19.

This chain links TRBV10-3 with TRBJ1-2, with a weak D call TRBD1 (6 bases). CDR3 length: 13 residues. Per germline, CDR1 ENHRY and CDR2 SYGVKD. Between the trimmed V and J ends, which lost 7 bases and 4 bases, there was a span of 13 bases. The CDR3 DNA follows: TGTGCCATCAAAAAGGGGACATTCTATGGCTACACCTTC. Protein: CAIKKGTFYGYTF.

The chain uses TRBV4-1 and TRBJ2-2, with TRBD1 identical over 9 bases. Germline CDR1 reads MGHRA; CDR2 reads YSYEKL. V was pared by 4 bases and J by 4 bases, with 10 bases of the junction left unmatched. There are 17 residues in the CDR3. CDR3 residues: CASSLTPGTGSTGELFF. Here the CDR3 DNA reads TGCGCCAGCAGCCTAACTCCCGGGACAGGGTCCACCGGGGAGCTGTTTTTT.

This clone has a handful of counts. V is TRBV6-2 or TRBV6-3 and J is TRBJ2-3, with a tentative D call TRBD2 (6 bases). CDR1 and CDR2 (germline): MNHEY, SVGEGT. Trimming cost V 6 bases and J 0 bases, with 13 bases left between them. This CDR3 region has 15 residues. CDR3 coding DNA: TGTGCCAGCAGCTCGGGACTCTTGAGCACAGATACGCAGTATTTT. Translation: CASSSGLLSTDTQYF.

V usage is TRBV5-6 and J usage is TRBJ2-3, with 8 bases lining up with TRBD2. Germline CDR1 is SGHDT and CDR2 is YYEEEE. This CDR3 comprises 16 residues. V was clipped by 1 base and J by 0 bases; unmatched bases: 4. The CDR3 here is CASSLRLAGSTDTQYF. In DNA, the CDR3 is TGTGCCAGCAGCTTGAGGCTAGCGGGTAGCACAGATACGCAGTATTTT.

The rearrangement links TRBV27 to TRBJ2-5; TRBD1 agrees at 7 bases. V trimming: 5 bases; J trimming: 7 bases; junction bases outside the gene matches: 4. Looked up from germline, CDR1 is MNHEY and CDR2 is SMNVEV (reference sequence). This CDR3 comprises 12 residues. Written as DNA, the CDR3 is TGTGCCAGCAGTAGGACAGGAGGGACCCAGTACTTC. Translated: CASSRTGGTQYF.

The chain employs TRBV7-3 and TRBJ2-1, with D perhaps TRBD1 (5 bases). The CDR3 is 14 amino acids. Trimming removed 2 bases at V and 9 bases at J, with 14 bases between. The germline gives CDR1 SGHTA, CDR2 FQGTGA. The CDR3 DNA reads TGTGCCAGCAGCTTACTAGGACAAACCGGTGAGCAGTTCTTC. Its protein is CASSLLGQTGEQFF.

This clone appeared a single time. The chain carries TRBV19 and TRBJ1-6, with TRBD1 identical over 9 bases. The CDR3 totals 16 residues. Germline V gene lookup returns CDR1 LNHDA and CDR2 SQIVND (reference sequence). Germline trimming cut 5 bases from V and 10 bases from J; bases unmatched to any gene: 12. CDR3 loop: CASSSPAGTGKSPLHF. The CDR3 nucleotides are TGTGCCAGTAGTTCCCCGGCCGGGACAGGGAAGTCACCCCTCCACTTT. Using reference TRBV19 and TRBJ1-6 for the parts outside the CDR3, the full variable domain is DGGITQSPKYLFRKEGQNVTLSCEQNLNHDAMYWYRQDPGQGLRLIYYSQIVNDFQKGDIAEGYSVSREKKESFPLTVTSAQKNPTAFYLCASSSPAGTGKSPLHFGNGTRLTVT.